This paragraph covers one T cell receptor (beta chain) sequence. The antigen is undetermined. The treatment: oral pan-JAK inhibitor, 5-10 mg twice daily. After removal of 5 bases from V and 5 bases from J, the junction contained 8 bases not matched to a gene. Germline V gene data show CDR1 as GTSNPN and CDR2 as SVGIG (reference sequence). The CDR3 loop spans 14 amino acids. The record originates from a study of CD8+ T cells in alopecia areata. Study-wide background: Patients in the study were on tofacitinib for 6 to 18 months, then off it for 6 months.

As the sequencing template, cDNA was produced by extracting RNA and reverse transcribing it. TCRdb's copy holds only in-frame clones and misses some; the assay was immunoSEQ multiplex PCR. The profile shows some 190,000 clones, 60% of them singletons. Study-wide results and caveats: Significant decreases in scalp clonality and expanded CD8+ clones followed tofacitinib treatment. Clonality in lesional scalp, especially alopecia totalis/universalis, exceeded that of normal scalp.

The chain carries TRBV30 and TRBJ2-2; 7 nucleotides line up with TRBD2. The sample in question was CD4+ T cells sorted from blood, obtained at week 24, from a patient treated with tofacitinib. The receptor comes from a human donor with alopecia areata. The CDR3 DNA sequence: TGTGCCTGGGGGAGGAAGGGAGGGACCGGGGAGCTGTTTTTT. Protein product: CAWGRKGGTGELFF.